The 19 T cell receptor beta chains below come from one sample, sequenced in a study of T cell responses to AZD1222 COVID-19 vaccine (dated by TCRdb to the early 2020s). The library was generated by the immunoSEQ multiplex PCR assay. Held by TCRdb, this immuneACCESS table contains in-frame sequences only and omits some clones. Under half of the omission traces to an unresolved V gene where checked; the cause of the rest is unknown. This sample gives about 170,000 clones in total; 85% to 90% of them show up just once. The ten largest clones capture 3.5% to 5.5% of the sample. What this sample's time point label stands for: about 28 days (+/-7) after the second vaccine dose. In light of the paper, this sample's treatment or condition label describes: meningococcal conjugate vaccine given as trial control. The specimen comprised peripheral blood, sampled 28 days after the second dose of the MenACWY control vaccine. Receptor source: an adult who received the MenACWY meningococcal vaccine as a control.

The J gene is TRBJ1-2, the V gene TRBV6-1; 7 bases map to TRBD1. The J segment lost 3 bases and the V segment lost 4 bases, leaving 11 bases of the junction unmatched. Germline lookup yields CDR1 MNHNS and CDR2 SASEGT. CDR3 length equals 16 residues. This CDR3 reads CASSVPRRGRDYGYTF. CDR3 nucleotide sequence: TGTGCCAGCAGTGTCCCCAGGAGGGGGCGCGACTATGGCTACACCTTC.

The gene calls are TRBV14 and TRBJ1-1, with TRBD1 identical over 8 bases. V lost 4 bases to trimming and J lost 5 bases; unmatched junction nucleotides: 9. The V gene's germline CDR1 is SGHDN and CDR2 FVKESK. This CDR3 contains 15 residues. CDR3 nucleotide sequence: TGTGCCAGCAGCCGCACGACAGGGGCGCAAACTGAAGCTTTCTTT. Protein: CASSRTTGAQTEAFF.

Points on this clone: Other DNA sequences in the same sample also yield this CDR3. The chain combines TRBV3-1 (or the pseudogene TRBV3-2) with TRBJ2-7; D uncertain. Germline CDR1 LGHDT, CDR2 YNNKEL (reference sequence). The CDR3 consists of 12 residues. Trimming took off 1 base at V and 4 bases at J, with 5 bases between the two ends. The CDR3 coding sequence is TGTGCCAGCAGCCAAGCGGCTTACGAGCAGTACTTC. This gives the protein CASSQAAYEQYF.

The rearrangement uses TRBV18 and TRBJ1-5; D possibly corresponds to TRBD1 (5 bases). Deletions cut 1 base from V and 4 bases from J, with 17 bases between. CDR1 and CDR2 (germline): KGHSH, LQKENI. The CDR3 extends over 17 amino acids. DNA for the CDR3: TGTGCCAGCTCACCACAGGGACGGGGCAATGGGAATCAGCCCCAGCATTTT. Protein sequence: CASSPQGRGNGNQPQHF. Supplemented by reference TRBV18 and TRBJ1-5, the full variable domain reads NAGVMQNPRHLVRRRGQEARLRCSPMKGHSHVYWYRQLPEEGLKFMVYLQKENIIDESGMPKERFSAEFPKEGPSILRIQQVVRGDSAAYFCASSPQGRGNGNQPQHFGDGTRLSIL.

The chain combines TRBV20-1 with TRBJ2-3; the D is unclear. CDR1 and CDR2 (germline): DFQATT, SNEGSKA (reference sequence). CDR3 length: 10 residues. Trimming removed 4 bases from V and 2 bases from J, with 1 base in between. The CDR3, as DNA: TGCAGTGCTACCACAGATACGCAGTATTTT. It is translated as CSATTDTQYF.

The J gene is TRBJ1-5, the V gene TRBV5-1, with a weak D call TRBD1 (5 bases). V lost 0 bases to trimming and J lost 0 bases, with 7 bases between them. CDR3 length: 15 amino acids. Germline V gene sequence: CDR1 SGHRS, CDR2 YFSETQ. CDR3 DNA: TGCGCCAGCAGCTTGGGCCAGGGTAGCAATCAGCCCCAGCATTTT. Translation gives CASSLGQGSNQPQHF.

This chain links TRBV9 with TRBJ2-2; 8 positions agree with TRBD2. This CDR3 has 16 residues. The V gene end was trimmed by 0 bases and the J gene end by 6 bases; junction bases not matched to a gene: 7. Germline V gives CDR1 SGDLS, CDR2 YYNGEE. The CDR3 nucleotides are TGTGCCAGCAGCGTAGTAAGCGGGAGCTTTGCCGGGGAGCTGTTTTTT. Translation: CASSVVSGSFAGELFF.

The chain employs TRBV29-1 and TRBJ2-3, with D maybe TRBD2 (5 bases). Germline CDR1 SQVTM, CDR2 ANQGSEA. This CDR3 has 14 residues. The V end was cut by 5 bases, the J end by 0 bases, with 12 bases between. Written as DNA, the CDR3 is TGCAGCGTTCTTATCGGACTTAGCACAGATACGCAGTATTTT. It translates to CSVLIGLSTDTQYF.

CDR3 DNA: TGTGCCAGCATCCTCGGAGGCGAGCAGTACTTC. Residues: CASILGGEQYF. V usage is TRBV21-1 and J usage is TRBJ2-7; the table's D gene call, TRBD2, was not cross checked with the DNA. TRBV21-1 is noted as a pseudogene. The CDR3 sequence is 11 residues long.

V is TRBV5-1 and J is TRBJ1-2; no definite D call. Germline CDR1 is SGHRS and CDR2 is YFSETQ. There are 13 residues in the CDR3. Trimming removed 4 bases from V and 4 bases from J, with 11 bases in between. The CDR3: CASSQKGGYGYTF. CDR3 DNA: TGCGCCAGCAGCCAGAAGGGTGGCTATGGCTACACCTTC.

The chain carries TRBV19 and TRBJ2-1, with 8 bases that match TRBD1. The CDR3 totals 15 residues. Germline loops: CDR1 LNHDA, CDR2 SQIVND (reference sequence). After removal of 6 bases from V and 6 bases from J, the junction contained 10 bases not matched to a gene. The CDR3 region is CASRPFGTGGNEQFF. CDR3 nucleotides: TGTGCCAGTAGACCATTCGGGACAGGCGGCAATGAGCAGTTCTTC.

CDR3 amino acids: CAWKGSGVGPLHF. In DNA form, the CDR3 reads TGTGCCTGGAAGGGGTCAGGGGTAGGACCCCTCCACTTT. The chain is built from TRBV30 and TRBJ1-6, with D possibly matching TRBD1 (6 bases). The V gene lost 4 bases and the J gene lost 12 bases, with 16 bases spanning the gap. Germline V gene sequence: CDR1 GTSNPN, CDR2 SVGIG (reference sequence). The CDR3 is made up of 13 amino acids.

The rearrangement uses TRBV30 and TRBJ1-2; D is ambiguous. The germline V gene encodes CDR1 GTSNPN and CDR2 SVGIG (reference sequence). The CDR3 is made up of 11 amino acids. V gave up 0 bases and J gave up 10 bases, with 9 bases separating them. The CDR3 spells CAWSVGGYYTF. In DNA form, the CDR3 reads TGTGCCTGGAGTGTCGGCGGGTACTACACCTTC.

J is TRBJ2-1 and V is TRBV6-5, with D uncertain. V dropped 2 bases and J dropped 4 bases, with 9 bases sitting between them. The CDR3 has 14 amino acids. CDR1 is MNHEY and CDR2 is SVGAGI in the germline V gene. The CDR3 sequence: CASSYPGLYNEQFF. CDR3 sequence (DNA): TGTGCCAGCAGTTACCCCGGGCTTTACAATGAGCAGTTCTTC.

CDR3 sequence reads: CASSEGFNEAFF. CDR3 sequence (DNA): TGTGCCAGCAGTGAGGGGTTTAATGAAGCTTTCTTT. The chain uses TRBV2 and TRBJ1-1; D is unclear. Germline CDR1 reads SNHLY; CDR2 reads FYNNEI. Trimming stripped 3 bases from V and 7 bases from J, with 9 bases between. The length of the CDR3 is 12 residues.

The chain combines TRBV11-1 with TRBJ2-7, with D possibly TRBD1 on 5 matching bases. V was cut by 5 bases and J by 5 bases, with 10 bases left in between. The CDR3 totals 12 residues. CDR1 SGHAT and CDR2 FQDESV come from the germline V gene (reference sequence). DNA for the CDR3: TGTGCCAGCAGCCTTCCAGGGAACGAGCAGTACTTC. Its protein product is CASSLPGNEQYF.

V and J are TRBV5-1 and TRBJ2-7; D is tentatively TRBD1 or TRBD2 (5 bases each). This CDR3 has 15 residues. V dropped 6 bases and J dropped 2 bases, with 18 bases sitting between them. Germline-derived CDR1 and CDR2 are SGHRS and YFSETQ. CDR3: CASIRVERGAYEQYF. The CDR3 DNA follows: TGCGCCAGCATTCGAGTGGAGAGGGGCGCCTACGAGCAGTACTTC.

V is TRBV5-1 and J is TRBJ1-2; 7 nucleotides align to TRBD1. There are 17 residues in the CDR3. With V trimmed by 0 bases and J by 8 bases, 16 bases remained unmatched. Germline CDR1 and CDR2: SGHRS and YFSETQ. The CDR3 region has the DNA TGCGCCAGCAGCTTGGAGGGAACAGGGGATGTGAATGGGGGCTACACCTTC. As protein: CASSLEGTGDVNGGYTF. The whole variable domain, filled in from reference TRBV5-1 and TRBJ1-2, reads KAGVTQTPRYLIKTRGQQVTLSCSPISGHRSVSWYQQTPGQGLQFLFEYFSETQRNKGNFPGRFSGRQFSNSRSEMNVSTLELGDSALYLCASSLEGTGDVNGGYTFGSGTRLTVV.

The V and J genes are TRBV2 and TRBJ2-1; 7 bases are shared with TRBD1. Germline V gene sequence: CDR1 SNHLY, CDR2 FYNNEI. This CDR3 comprises 17 residues. Unmatched junction bases numbered 12, after V lost 5 bases and J lost 2 bases. The CDR3 sequence is CASSITSQGFTYNEQFF. As DNA, the CDR3 is TGTGCCAGCAGTATAACGTCACAGGGGTTTACCTACAATGAGCAGTTCTTC. The entire variable domain, with the rest obtained from reference TRBV2 and TRBJ2-1, is as follows: EPEVTQTPSHQVTQMGQEVILRCVPISNHLYFYWYRQILGQKVEFLVSFYNNEISEKSEIFDDQFSVERPDGSNFTLKIRSTKLEDSAMYFCASSITSQGFTYNEQFFGPGTRLTVL.